This T cell receptor beta chain was identified during a study of cytomegalovirus exposure and HLA in healthy donors. Overall study context: The 500 to 750 first-cohort repertoires and the 110 or so validation repertoires shared the same platform, a later analysis reported.

Notes on this clone: Antigen specificity is unknown.

Between the trimmed V and J ends, which lost 8 bases and 0 bases, there was a span of 11 bases. This CDR3 spans 14 amino acids. Germline V gene data show CDR1 as MDHEN and CDR2 as SYDVKM. Findings of the study overall: Among TCR beta chains, those listed as cytomegalovirus-associated numbered 164. The classifier, whose performance was assessed in both the original and validation cohorts, reportedly diagnosed cytomegalovirus status with high specificity and sensitivity.

The assay was immunoSEQ multiplex PCR, and TCRdb's table has in-frame clones only and misses some. The repertoire consists of about 170,000 clones, with 90% to 97% occurring once and the leading ten covering 0.8% to 0.95%. This chain links TRBV28 with TRBJ1-3, with D perhaps matching TRBD1 (6 bases). This TCR was sampled from a woman aged 18-30 years in good health and CMV-seronegative. The sequencing sample was made of PBMCs. This CDR3 reads CASLDRASGNTIYF. The CDR3 DNA reads TGTGCCAGCCTGGACAGAGCCTCTGGAAACACCATATATTTT.